One sample yielded the 23 T cell receptor beta chains listed below, sequenced in a study of low-dose radiotherapy and immunotherapy resistance in tumors. Alpha and beta chains were covered, as first-strand cDNA relied on TRAV- and TRBV-specific primers. For amplifying TCRs, the PCR ran for approximately 18 cycles with Phusion, which was used together with a constant-region primer and the adapter on the V primers. TCRdb used MiXCR to reprocess the reads, holding one entry per CDR3 protein. The table lists 65,000 to 95,000 distinct CDR3 sequences, around a sixth of them singletons. Described time point: after trial treatment. Specified treatment: LDRT plus nivolumab, ipilimumab, low-dose cyclophosphamide and aspirin (RACIN trial). The source was PBMCs, collected after low-dose radiotherapy plus immunotherapy. These TCRs come from a male donor with prostate cancer.

This clonotype was seen a few times. The chain uses TRBV2 and TRBJ2-7; no reliable D call. Germline-derived CDR1 and CDR2 are SNHLY and FYNNEI. Trimming left V 5 bases short and J 6 bases short, with 14 bases between. This CDR3 is built from 13 residues. This chain's CDR3 is CASSFHSTGEQYF. CDR3 DNA: TGTGCCAGCAGTTTCCATTCTACGGGCGAGCAGTACTTC.

This clonotype was seen at least ten times. The chain uses TRBV20-1 and TRBJ1-2, with D possibly being TRBD1 (5 bases). V was clipped by 5 bases and J by 5 bases, with 15 bases between them. CDR3 length equals 13 residues. Germline V gene lookup returns CDR1 DFQATT and CDR2 SNEGSKA (reference sequence). The CDR3 DNA reads as TGCAGTGCTGACCAGTGGGGCGTTTATGGCTACACCTTC. Residues: CSADQWGVYGYTF.

The sample holds a few counts of this clonotype. The rearrangement links TRBV29-1 to TRBJ2-7; no definite D call. V shed 5 bases and J shed 3 bases, with 8 bases lying between them. Germline V gene sequence: CDR1 SQVTM, CDR2 ANQGSEA. The CDR3 is made up of 11 amino acids. CDR3 coding DNA: TGCAGCGTTACACTATTCTACGAGCAGTACTTC. It codes for CSVTLFYEQYF.

This clonotype was seen many times. V is TRBV2 and J is TRBJ1-1; D not certain. The CDR3 length is 13 residues. Trimming removed 6 bases from V and 3 bases from J, with 11 bases in between. Germline V gives CDR1 SNHLY, CDR2 FYNNEI. For the CDR3, the DNA is TGTGCCAGCAGCGCGACACGATACACTGAAGCTTTCTTT. Amino acids: CASSATRYTEAFF.

This clonotype occurred many times. The rearrangement joins TRBV28 to TRBJ2-7; weak D call: TRBD1 (5 bases). V dropped 2 bases and J dropped 5 bases, with 7 bases sitting between them. CDR3 length: 12 residues. CDR1 MDHEN and CDR2 SYDVKM come from the germline V gene. In DNA form, the CDR3 reads TGTGCCAGCAGTTTACTAGGGGACGAGCAGTACTTC. Translated, it gives CASSLLGDEQYF. Full variable domain (remainder filled in from reference TRBV28 and TRBJ2-7): DVKVTQSSRYLVKRTGEKVFLECVQDMDHENMFWYRQDPGLGLRLIYFSYDVKMKEKGDIPEGYSVSREKKERFSLILESASTNQTSMYLCASSLLGDEQYFGPGTRLTVT.

Regarding this clonotype: A read error may produce the germline difference seen at one junction end. CDR3: CASSLDSRRYNYGYTF. The CDR3 coding sequence is TGTGCCAGCAGCTTGGACAGCCGGCGGTATAACTATGGCTACACCTTC. V usage is TRBV5-3 and J usage is TRBJ1-2, with TRBD1 as a possible D gene (6 bases). TRBV5-3 counts as an open reading frame of uncertain function. The CDR3 runs to 16 residues.

This clonotype was observed at least ten times. This chain connects TRBV9 to TRBJ1-2; 8 bases are a match to TRBD1. This CDR3 comprises 15 residues. Germline-derived CDR1 and CDR2 are SGDLS and YYNGEE. After removal of 0 bases from V and 4 bases from J, the junction contained 5 bases not matched to a gene. The CDR3 region is CASSVGGQGSYGYTF. As DNA, the CDR3 is TGTGCCAGCAGCGTAGGCGGACAGGGATCCTATGGCTACACCTTC.

This clonotype was recorded at least ten times. The chain has TRBV25-1 and TRBJ2-6; 8 bases align to TRBD2. CDR3 length: 17 residues. V lost 5 bases to trimming and J lost 3 bases; unmatched junction nucleotides: 9. Germline V gene sequence: CDR1 MGHDK, CDR2 SYGVNS. CDR3 in amino acids: CASSNGAGGSGANVLTF. The CDR3 DNA reads as TGTGCCAGCAGTAACGGGGCGGGAGGTAGTGGGGCCAACGTCCTGACTTTC.

This clonotype was recorded at least ten times. V gene TRBV7-2 combines with J gene TRBJ2-4, with D perhaps assigned TRBD1 or TRBD2 (5 bases each). Germline assignment: CDR1 SGHTA and CDR2 FQGNSA. This CDR3 contains 17 residues. V was clipped by 1 base and J by 6 bases, with 19 bases between them. The CDR3: CASSLGFGAQFGNIQYF. CDR3 sequence (DNA): TGTGCCAGCAGCTTAGGATTCGGGGCCCAGTTCGGAAACATTCAGTACTTC. Combining the CDR3 with reference TRBV7-2 and TRBJ2-4 gives the whole variable domain GAGVSQSPSNKVTEKGKDVELRCDPISGHTALYWYRQSLGQGLEFLIYFQGNSAPDKSGLPSDRFSAERTGGSVSTLTIQRTQQEDSAVYLCASSLGFGAQFGNIQYFGAGTRLSVL.

This clonotype came up many times. This sequence joins TRBV25-1 and TRBJ1-4; 8 bases fit TRBD1. The CDR3 length is 16 residues. V lost 9 bases, J lost 1 base, and 10 bases stayed unmatched. Per germline, CDR1 MGHDK and CDR2 SYGVNS. Here the CDR3 reads CARTGVSGRTNEKLFF. The CDR3 coding sequence is TGTGCCAGGACAGGGGTATCGGGTAGAACTAATGAAAAACTGTTTTTT.

About this clonotype: With only one base between it and a far larger clone, this is likely a read error. Because it lacks the conserved phenylalanine or tryptophan at the end, this CDR3 is likely a read error. The chain couples TRBV6-8 to TRBJ2-2; TRBD1 matches 7 bases. The CDR3 spans 16 residues. Germline V lookup: CDR1 MNHGY, CDR2 SAAAGT. V was pared by 5 bases and J by 0 bases, with 6 bases of the junction left unmatched. The chain's CDR3 is CASSEVGTANTGELFS. CDR3 DNA: TGTGCCAGCAGTGAAGTGGGGACAGCGAACACCGGGGAGCTGTTTTCT.

This clonotype has a handful of counts. The chain combines TRBV5-6 with TRBJ1-5; the D gene is possibly TRBD1 (6 bases). CDR1 and CDR2 from the germline V gene are SGHDT and YYEEEE. With 3 bases removed from V and 0 bases from J, the gap between germline ends came to 16 bases. The CDR3 runs to 17 residues. CDR3 protein: CASSSGGGAISNQPQHF. Here the CDR3 DNA reads TGTGCCAGCAGCTCCGGAGGGGGAGCGATTAGCAATCAGCCCCAGCATTTT.

Many counts were recorded for this clonotype. The V gene is TRBV19, the J gene TRBJ2-7, with 9 bases that match TRBD1. V lost 4 bases and J lost 5; bases outside the gene matches: 9. Germline lookup yields CDR1 LNHDA and CDR2 SQIVND (reference sequence). The CDR3 extends over 15 amino acids. In DNA, the CDR3 is TGTGCCAGTAGTACACTGACAGGGGGATCTAACGAGCAGTACTTC. This gives the protein CASSTLTGGSNEQYF.

This clonotype has a count of ten or more. The chain employs TRBV7-2 and TRBJ1-4; the D is unclear. Trimming shortened V by 0 bases and J by 5 bases, and 10 bases separated the two germline ends. Germline V gene sequence: CDR1 SGHTA, CDR2 FQGNSA. This CDR3 is built from 15 residues. CDR3 amino acids: CASSLASTENEKLFF. DNA for the CDR3: TGTGCCAGCAGCTTAGCGTCAACAGAGAATGAAAAACTGTTTTTT. The whole variable domain, filled in from reference TRBV7-2 and TRBJ1-4, reads GAGVSQSPSNKVTEKGKDVELRCDPISGHTALYWYRQSLGQGLEFLIYFQGNSAPDKSGLPSDRFSAERTGGSVSTLTIQRTQQEDSAVYLCASSLASTENEKLFFGSGTQLSVL.

The table lists this clonotype with many counts. The V and J genes are TRBV10-3 and TRBJ2-1, with D uncertain. With 0 bases removed from V and 10 bases from J, the gap between germline ends came to 10 bases. CDR1 ENHRY and CDR2 SYGVKD come from the germline V gene. This CDR3 comprises 13 residues. Here the CDR3 DNA reads TGTGCCATCAGTGAGTCTACCGCCGCAGAGCAGTTCTTC. Translated, it gives CAISESTAAEQFF.

This clonotype was counted at least ten times. V and J are TRBV28 and TRBJ1-2, with unresolved D. Germline V CDR1 and CDR2: MDHEN, SYDVKM. The V end was cut by 5 bases, the J end by 5 bases, with 18 bases between. This CDR3 is 15 amino acids long. DNA of the CDR3: TGTGCCAGCAGTCGACTAACAAGGGCGCGGTATGGCTACACCTTC. Translated: CASSRLTRARYGYTF.

This clonotype has just a few counts. J is TRBJ2-1 and V is TRBV28; tentative D call: TRBD2 (6 bases). The CDR3 loop spans 17 amino acids. Germline CDR1 MDHEN, CDR2 SYDVKM. Deletions cut 6 bases from V and 0 bases from J, with 18 bases between. The CDR3 region is CASSPAGRGSSYNEQFF. The CDR3 DNA sequence: TGTGCCAGCAGCCCCGCCGGGAGAGGGAGCTCCTACAATGAGCAGTTCTTC. The complete variable domain, with remaining parts taken from reference TRBV28 and TRBJ2-1, reads DVKVTQSSRYLVKRTGEKVFLECVQDMDHENMFWYRQDPGLGLRLIYFSYDVKMKEKGDIPEGYSVSREKKERFSLILESASTNQTSMYLCASSPAGRGSSYNEQFFGPGTRLTVL.

This clonotype has ten or more counts. As DNA, the CDR3 is TGTGCCAGCAGTGACCGGGACAGGGGGCTTCCGGGCGAGGACGAGCAGTACTTC. Protein product: CASSDRDRGLPGEDEQYF. The J gene is TRBJ2-7, the V gene TRBV2; 12 nucleotides match TRBD1. V lost 3 bases to trimming and J lost 5 bases; unmatched junction nucleotides: 14. The CDR3 sequence is 18 residues long. The V gene's germline CDR1 is SNHLY and CDR2 FYNNEI. Combining the CDR3 with reference TRBV2 and TRBJ2-7 gives the whole variable domain EPEVTQTPSHQVTQMGQEVILRCVPISNHLYFYWYRQILGQKVEFLVSFYNNEISEKSEIFDDQFSVERPDGSNFTLKIRSTKLEDSAMYFCASSDRDRGLPGEDEQYFGPGTRLTVT.

In this sample, this clonotype turned up many times. The genes are TRBV12-3 or TRBV12-4 and TRBJ1-1, with a tentative D call TRBD1 (6 bases). This CDR3 is built from 11 residues. V was pared by 6 bases and J by 13 bases, with 15 bases between. The CDR3 coding sequence is TGTGCCAGCAGGCTTGACAGGTCTTGTTTCTTT. It translates to CASRLDRSCFF.

The chain is built from TRBV25-1 and TRBJ2-7; 7 bases match TRBD1. Germline V gene lookup returns CDR1 MGHDK and CDR2 SYGVNS. This CDR3 is built from 14 residues. Losses at the gene ends were 4 bases for V and 6 bases for J; bases not matched to a gene: 9. CDR3: CASSAGQRGSEQYF. Here the CDR3 DNA reads TGTGCCAGCAGTGCGGGACAGCGAGGCAGCGAGCAGTACTTC.

The table lists this clonotype with many counts. The rearrangement links TRBV15 to TRBJ2-3, with TRBD2 matching over 11 bases. After removal of 0 bases from V and 5 bases from J, the junction contained 10 bases not matched to a gene. This CDR3 is 18 amino acids long. Germline V CDR1 and CDR2: LNHNV, YYDKDF (reference sequence). DNA of the CDR3: TGTGCCACCAGCAGAGATCGTCTAGCGGGAGGTATTGGAGATACGCAGTATTTT. Its protein product is CATSRDRLAGGIGDTQYF.

There are many counts of this clonotype. The rearrangement links TRBV20-1 to TRBJ2-1, with 14 bases fitting TRBD2. V was clipped by 5 bases and J by 4 bases; unmatched bases: 10. The CDR3 consists of 17 residues. Germline CDR1 DFQATT, CDR2 SNEGSKA (reference sequence). CDR3 nucleotide sequence: TGCAGTGCTCGGGGGACTAGCGGGAGTGGAGGTTACAATGAGCAGTTCTTC. Its translation is CSARGTSGSGGYNEQFF.

The chain joins TRBV2 to TRBJ1-5; tentatively, D is TRBD1 (5 bases). The CDR3 length is 13 residues. Trimming removed 8 bases at V and 3 bases at J, with 11 bases between. Germline values: CDR1 SNHLY, CDR2 FYNNEI. CDR3 DNA: TGTGCCAGCTGGGGGGAGGTCAATCAGCCCCAGCATTTT. Translation: CASWGEVNQPQHF.